Sequencing of this TCR beta chain was carried out in a study of identical twins. Regarding the study as a whole: Cross-sectional statistical analysis, not tracking of the same donors, underpinned the conclusions. Invariant MAIT and iNKT cells are populations that could partly confound zero-insertion analyses.

TCRdb itself ran the 5' RACE reads through MiXCR, one entry per CDR3 protein. The sample holds 400,000 to 600,000 distinct CDR3 sequences, about a fifth seen once. Trimming stripped 8 bases from V and 4 bases from J, with 14 bases between. The CDR3 has 14 amino acids. As for this clonotype: Its matching antigen is unknown.

The same sample was also studied in work on yellow fever vaccine responses in identical twins.

The source material was CD4+ T cells sorted from blood. The genes are TRBV12-3 or TRBV12-4 and TRBJ2-2; weak D call: TRBD2 (6 bases). This receptor was taken from a woman aged 18-35 years in good health. CDR3 protein: CASSKTSLTGELFF. The DNA of the CDR3 is TGTGCCAGCTCTAAGACTAGTCTCACCGGGGAGCTGTTTTTT.